This T cell receptor beta chain appears in the sequencing data of a study of CD8 T cells in ankylosing spondylitis. V lost 4 bases to trimming and J lost 5 bases, with 21 bases between them. The CDR3 is 17 amino acids. Germline V CDR1 and CDR2: SGDLS, YYNGEE. MiXCR, run by TCRdb on the 5' RACE reads, gives a single entry per CDR3 protein. Of about 39,000 distinct CDR3 sequences in the sample, roughly 3.1% were seen once. This clonotype has ten or more counts. This sequence joins TRBV9 and TRBJ2-2, with a weak D call TRBD2 (6 bases). Sequenced sample: blood, either unsorted or a sorted T cell fraction (not recorded which). The TCR was taken from a male donor with ankylosing spondylitis or in good health (not recorded which). This chain's CDR3 is CASSPTPGLRLTGELFF. DNA of the CDR3: TGTGCCAGCAGCCCTACACCGGGACTCCGGTTGACCGGGGAGCTGTTTTTT.